These 30 T cell receptor beta chains originate from one sample sequenced in a study of radiation and T cells in renal cell carcinoma. Time point of the sample: blood 2 weeks post-SBRT. Treatment reported: 15 Gy SBRT to primary tumor, nephrectomy 4 weeks later. Here immunoSEQ multiplex PCR was the method, and the copy in TCRdb shows in-frame clones only, minus some. The table shows some 58,000 clones, with around 76% occurring only once. The source material was blood, sampled from a patient whose treatment included radiotherapy and nephrectomy. These receptors were taken from a man aged 55 to 70 with renal cell carcinoma.

This chain links TRBV15 with TRBJ1-2; possible D gene TRBD1, 6 bases. V shed 5 bases and J shed 2 bases, with 18 bases lying between them. The CDR3 loop spans 16 amino acids. Germline V CDR1 and CDR2: LNHNV, YYDKDF (reference sequence). The CDR3 region is CATSAPHRAENYGYTF. In nucleotides, the CDR3 is TGTGCCACCAGCGCACCCCACAGGGCCGAAAACTATGGCTACACCTTC.

The chain links TRBV15 to TRBJ2-2; D ambiguous. The germline V gene has CDR1 LNHNV and CDR2 YYDKDF (reference sequence). This CDR3 spans 16 amino acids. Trimming took off 6 bases at V and 0 bases at J, with 14 bases between the two ends. CDR3 loop: CATRAPILANTGELFF. CDR3 in DNA: TGTGCCACCAGAGCCCCGATCCTAGCGAACACCGGGGAGCTGTTTTTT.

The V and J genes are TRBV5-1 and TRBJ2-4, with D maybe TRBD1 (6 bases). Germline CDR1 SGHRS, CDR2 YFSETQ. With 1 base removed from V and 5 bases from J, the gap between germline ends came to 10 bases. The CDR3 length is 14 residues. CDR3 in amino acids: CASSLRQGQNIQYF. CDR3 nucleotides: TGCGCCAGCAGCTTGCGTCAGGGGCAAAACATTCAGTACTTC.

The V and J genes are TRBV19 and TRBJ2-7; TRBD1 matches 7 bases. The germline V gene encodes CDR1 LNHDA and CDR2 SQIVND (reference sequence). This CDR3 contains 13 residues. Trimming took 5 bases from V and 6 from J; bases not matched to a gene: 7. The CDR3 coding sequence is TGTGCCAGTAGTGTCGGACAGGTGGGCGAGCAGTACTTC. This translates into CASSVGQVGEQYF.

The chain recombines TRBV27 with TRBJ2-5, with D tentatively TRBD2 (6 bases). Germline CDR1 and CDR2: MNHEY and SMNVEV (reference sequence). This CDR3 has 12 amino acids. V was trimmed by 8 bases and J by 3 bases, leaving 10 bases between them. The CDR3 DNA sequence: TGTGCCAGCGGATGGGGGGAAGAGACCCAGTACTTC. Translation: CASGWGEETQYF.

J is TRBJ1-5 and V is TRBV5-1, with unresolved D. The CDR3 extends over 15 amino acids. Germline CDR1 and CDR2: SGHRS and YFSETQ. V lost 0 bases and J lost 7, with 14 bases in between. In nucleotides, the CDR3 is TGCGCCAGCAGCTTGGATGGATTCGCCGGCCAGCCCCAGCATTTT. Protein product: CASSLDGFAGQPQHF.

This clone was detected once. V and J are TRBV6-6 and TRBJ2-5; perhaps TRBD1 as D (6 bases). The CDR3 contains 14 residues. The V end lost 0 bases, the J end lost 5 bases, and 10 bases lay between the germline ends. Germline CDR1 is MNHNY and CDR2 is SVGAGI (reference sequence). The CDR3 sequence is CASSYSTRGETQYF. The DNA for the CDR3 is TGTGCCAGCAGTTACTCGACCAGGGGTGAGACCCAGTACTTC.

The rearrangement joins TRBV5-6 to TRBJ2-7; 8 bases fit TRBD1. V shed 2 bases and J 2 bases; nucleotides not matched to a gene: 3. The CDR3 has 14 amino acids. Germline V gene lookup returns CDR1 SGHDT and CDR2 YYEEEE. The CDR3: CASSFDRGPYEQYF. CDR3 in DNA: TGTGCCAGCAGCTTCGACAGGGGCCCCTACGAGCAGTACTTC.

The V and J genes are TRBV2 and TRBJ2-5; TRBD2 agrees at 13 bases. The CDR3 runs to 16 residues. Trimming at V came to 1 base and at J to 5 bases, leaving 4 bases not matched to a gene. From germline, CDR1 is SNHLY and CDR2 FYNNEI. The CDR3 DNA is TGTGCCAGCAGTGAAGAACTAGCGGGGGGGGGTGAGACCCAGTACTTC. Its protein product is CASSEELAGGGETQYF.

The chain combines TRBV6-1 with TRBJ1-2; tentative D call: TRBD1 (5 bases). Germline-derived CDR1 and CDR2 are MNHNS and SASEGT. This CDR3 has 15 residues. V shed 1 base and J shed 4 bases, with 13 bases lying between them. The CDR3 sequence is CASSEDRGNPYGYTF. CDR3 coding DNA: TGTGCCAGCAGTGAAGACCGGGGGAACCCCTATGGCTACACCTTC.

The chain has TRBV7-6 and TRBJ1-4; the match to TRBD1 covers 9 bases. In germline, CDR1 is SGHVS, CDR2 FNYEAQ. This CDR3 is 14 amino acids long. Germline trimming cut 5 bases from V and 6 bases from J; bases unmatched to any gene: 4. For the CDR3, the DNA is TGTGCCAGCAGCCTCGGGACAGGGCATGAAAAACTGTTTTTT. Its translation is CASSLGTGHEKLFF.

The chain combines TRBV5-1 with TRBJ2-2; a weak D match, TRBD1 (6 bases). With 2 bases removed from V and 7 bases from J, the gap between germline ends came to 15 bases. The germline V gene encodes CDR1 SGHRS and CDR2 YFSETQ. The CDR3 runs 15 residues. CDR3 nucleotide sequence: TGCGCCAGCAGCTTCTTGGGCAGGGGCGGCGGGGAGCTGTTTTTT. This gives the protein CASSFLGRGGGELFF.

The rearrangement uses TRBV5-4 and TRBJ2-5; TRBD2 matches at 9 bases. Germline CDR1 SGHNT, CDR2 YYREEE (reference sequence). This CDR3 region has 15 residues. Unmatched junction bases numbered 12, after V lost 7 bases and J lost 5 bases. The CDR3 sequence: CASQRDSGRSETQYF. CDR3 in DNA: TGTGCCAGCCAACGAGATAGCGGGAGAAGCGAGACCCAGTACTTC.

This chain connects TRBV2 to TRBJ2-2, with D possibly being TRBD1 (5 bases). V was pared by 3 bases and J by 1 base, with 9 bases between. Germline V lookup: CDR1 SNHLY, CDR2 FYNNEI. The CDR3 loop spans 15 amino acids. The CDR3 spells CASSESGMNTGELFF. CDR3 nucleotide sequence: TGTGCCAGCAGTGAGTCAGGGATGAACACCGGGGAGCTGTTTTTT.

The chain carries TRBV5-4 and TRBJ2-3; 8 nucleotides line up with TRBD2. CDR3 length equals 17 residues. In germline, CDR1 is SGHNT, CDR2 YYREEE (reference sequence). Germline trimming cut 4 bases from V and 1 base from J; bases unmatched to any gene: 11. The CDR3 loop reads CASSPRRAGEGTDTQYF. CDR3 in DNA: TGTGCCAGCAGCCCCCGGCGAGCGGGGGAAGGCACAGATACGCAGTATTTT. Full variable domain (missing parts from reference TRBV5-4 and TRBJ2-3): ETGVTQSPTHLIKTRGQQVTLRCSSQSGHNTVSWYQQALGQGPQFIFQYYREEENGRGNFPPRFSGLQFPNYSSELNVNALELDDSALYLCASSPRRAGEGTDTQYFGPGTRLTVL.

This clone has just one count. The chain combines TRBV29-1 with TRBJ2-3; D remains unclear. Germline CDR1 and CDR2: SQVTM and ANQGSEA. V was pared by 0 bases and J by 0 bases, with 7 bases between. The CDR3 runs 14 residues. This chain's CDR3 is CSVEERESTDTQYF. The CDR3 nucleotides are TGCAGCGTTGAAGAAAGGGAAAGCACAGATACGCAGTATTTT.

The V gene is TRBV6-1, the J gene TRBJ2-7; no firm D call. Trimming shortened V by 2 bases and J by 3 bases, and 2 bases separated the two germline ends. The germline CDR1 and CDR2 sequences are MNHNS and SASEGT. The CDR3 totals 11 residues. CDR3 nucleotides: TGTGCCAGCAGTGAATACTACGAGCAGTACTTC. It is translated as CASSEYYEQYF.

This clone was observed a few times. The chain couples TRBV4-3 to TRBJ2-2, with 11 nucleotides matching TRBD2. Germline V CDR1 and CDR2: LGHNA, YSLEER. This CDR3 has 17 amino acids. Trimming removed 2 bases from V and 4 bases from J; junction bases left unmatched: 6. The CDR3 here is CASSQSSGGAGTGELFF. In nucleotides, the CDR3 is TGCGCCAGCAGCCAAAGTAGCGGGGGGGCCGGCACCGGGGAGCTGTTTTTT.

The chain combines TRBV11-2 with TRBJ1-6; TRBD1 matches at 7 bases. With 4 bases clipped from V and 8 bases from J, the junction kept 8 bases outside the gene matches. CDR1 SGHAT and CDR2 FQNNGV come from the germline V gene. The CDR3 runs 15 residues. CDR3 protein: CASSSRTGLDSPLHF. CDR3 sequence (DNA): TGTGCCAGCAGCTCTAGGACAGGTCTTGATTCACCCCTCCACTTT.

V and J are TRBV20-1 and TRBJ1-1; D is unclear. Germline loops: CDR1 DFQATT, CDR2 SNEGSKA (reference sequence). The CDR3 consists of 11 residues. Trimming removed 3 bases from V and 8 bases from J, with 10 bases in between. The CDR3 DNA sequence: TGCAGTGCTAGTGTACCCCGGGAAGCTTTCTTT. As protein: CSASVPREAFF.

Details on this clone: An end of the junction differs from the germline gene, which may be a read error. This chain joins TRBV7-2 and TRBJ2-7; D tentatively fits TRBD1 or TRBD2 (5 bases each). This CDR3 region has 14 residues. Germline V CDR1 and CDR2: SGHTA, FQGNSA. In DNA, the CDR3 is TGTGCCGGCAGCCCTGGGACGGGGTTTGGCGAGCAGTACTTC. The encoded protein is CAGSPGTGFGEQYF.

The chain has TRBV15 and TRBJ1-2, with D uncertain. The CDR3 has 15 amino acids. Trimming removed 3 bases at V and 1 base at J, with 12 bases between. Per the germline V gene, CDR1 is LNHNV and CDR2 is YYDKDF (reference sequence). In DNA form, the CDR3 reads TGTGCCACCAGCAGGGTATTTACTAATAACTATGGCTACACCTTC. Its protein product is CATSRVFTNNYGYTF.

The J gene is TRBJ2-3, the V gene TRBV30; TRBD1 or TRBD2 may be the D gene (5 bases each). The V gene's germline CDR1 is GTSNPN and CDR2 SVGIG (reference sequence). The CDR3 runs 12 residues. Trimming shortened V by 5 bases and J by 4 bases, and 10 bases separated the two germline ends. CDR3 in DNA: TGTGCCTGGGCCCGGGGCCCAGATACGCAGTATTTT. It yields the protein CAWARGPDTQYF.

The rearrangement joins TRBV4-2 to TRBJ2-3; TRBD2 agrees at 10 bases. Germline V lookup: CDR1 LGHNA, CDR2 YNFKEQ. V was pared by 3 bases and J by 7 bases, with 7 bases of the junction left unmatched. The CDR3 totals 15 residues. DNA of the CDR3: TGTGCCAGCAGCCAGATGACTAGCGGGCCTTATACGCAGTATTTT. Translated, it gives CASSQMTSGPYTQYF.

This chain joins TRBV30 and TRBJ2-3, with 9 bases aligning to TRBD2. Germline V CDR1 and CDR2: GTSNPN, SVGIG (reference sequence). The CDR3 is 14 residues long. J lost 2 bases, V lost 4 bases, and 4 bases had no gene match. The CDR3 here is CAWTLAGNTDTQYF. CDR3 sequence (DNA): TGTGCCTGGACCCTAGCGGGGAACACAGATACGCAGTATTTT. The entire variable domain, with the rest obtained from reference TRBV30 and TRBJ2-3, is as follows: SQTIHQWPATLVQPVGSPLSLECTVEGTSNPNLYWYRQAAGRGLQLLFYSVGIGQISSEVPQNLSASRPQDRQFILSSKKLLLSDSGFYLCAWTLAGNTDTQYFGPGTRLTVL.

The chain uses TRBV4-3 and TRBJ2-1; perhaps TRBD1 as D (5 bases). Trimming removed 1 base at V and 5 bases at J, with 9 bases between. The CDR3 consists of 14 residues. CDR1 is LGHNA, CDR2 YSLEER, per germline. The CDR3 is CASSQAGQNNEQFF. CDR3 coding DNA: TGCGCCAGCAGCCAAGCAGGGCAAAACAATGAGCAGTTCTTC.

The sample holds one count of this clone. The chain employs TRBV11-2 and TRBJ2-1; 10 bases align to TRBD2. The length of the CDR3 is 15 residues. Germline lookup yields CDR1 SGHAT and CDR2 FQNNGV. Germline trimming cut 5 bases from V and 6 bases from J; bases unmatched to any gene: 7. This CDR3 is CASSESGRASNEQFF. CDR3 nucleotides: TGTGCCAGCAGCGAGAGCGGGAGGGCCTCCAATGAGCAGTTCTTC.

This chain joins TRBV18 and TRBJ2-6; D is unresolved. This CDR3 is built from 14 residues. Trimming took off 9 bases at V and 0 bases at J, with 9 bases between the two ends. Germline CDR1 and CDR2: KGHSH and LQKENI. In nucleotides, the CDR3 is TGTGCCAGTTCCCTGAGCTCTGGGGCCAACGTCCTGACTTTC. It translates to CASSLSSGANVLTF.

With respect to this clone: Possible read error: a much larger clone is one base away. J is TRBJ2-1 and V is TRBV7-9; D not certain. The V gene's germline CDR1 is SEHNR and CDR2 FQNEAQ (reference sequence). V lost 1 base, J lost 6 bases, and 1 base lay in between. This CDR3 has 11 residues. CDR3: CASSLGNEQFF. The CDR3, as DNA: TGTGCCAGCAGCTTAGGCAATGAGCAGTTCTTC.

The rearrangement uses TRBV19 and TRBJ1-3; D is uncertain. The germline CDR1 and CDR2 sequences are LNHDA and SQIVND (reference sequence). Trimming removed 4 bases from V and 1 base from J, with 5 bases in between. The CDR3 is 13 amino acids. CDR3: CASSTQSGNTIYF. The CDR3 bases are TGTGCCAGTAGTACCCAATCTGGAAACACCATATATTTT.